What follows are 17 T cell receptor beta chains derived from one specimen sequenced in a study of T cell repertoires in cytomegalovirus infection. These receptors' targets are unknown. Using its own MiXCR run on the reads, TCRdb lists one record per CDR3 protein. Among some 940,000 distinct CDR3 sequences listed, roughly a third were seen once. Sample: cultured CD8+ T cells from PBMCs, taken from culture after CMV antigen stimulation. The receptors originated from a human donor in good health (CMV status not recorded). Some clones in this sample may be carry-over from other donors' samples.

This clonotype was counted a few times. V gene TRBV6-8 combines with J gene TRBJ2-5; D is perhaps TRBD2 (5 bases). V lost 4 bases, J lost 2 bases, and 11 bases lay in between. The CDR3 has 14 residues. CDR1 MNHGY and CDR2 SAAAGT come from the germline V gene. The CDR3 nucleotides read TGTGCCAGCAGTTTAGAGAAGCGGCAAGAGACCCAGTACTTC. Its translation is CASSLEKRQETQYF.

The chain has TRBV6-2 or TRBV6-3 and TRBJ2-5; 10 bases line up with TRBD2. After removal of 2 bases from V and 2 bases from J, the junction contained 5 bases not matched to a gene. Germline loops: CDR1 MNHEY, CDR2 SVGEGT. This CDR3 region has 16 residues. CDR3 nucleotide sequence: TGTGCCAGCAGTTACCCAGGACTAGCGGAGCAAGAGACCCAGTACTTC. Protein product: CASSYPGLAEQETQYF.

The chain recombines TRBV10-3 with TRBJ2-3, with TRBD2 matching 7 bases. Germline V CDR1 and CDR2: ENHRY, SYGVKD. CDR3 length: 13 amino acids. The CDR3 DNA is TGTGTCACCCATAGCGGGTCCACAGATACGCAGTATTTT. Translation: CVTHSGSTDTQYF.

Turning to this clonotype: Its ends do not fully match the called genes, so a read error is possible. The chain couples TRBV12-3 or TRBV12-4 to TRBJ2-4; TRBD1 agrees at 9 bases. This CDR3 has 15 amino acids. The CDR3 is CASSSWRTGESIRYF. The CDR3 nucleotides read TGTGCCAGCAGTAGCTGGAGGACAGGGGAATCCATTCGGTACTTC.

The rearrangement links TRBV19 to TRBJ1-1; tentative D call: TRBD1 (5 bases). V lost 6 bases and J 7 bases, leaving 15 bases between the germline ends. This CDR3 is built from 13 residues. CDR1 is LNHDA and CDR2 is SQIVND in the germline V gene (reference sequence). The CDR3 here is CASSPRVRGEAFF. DNA for the CDR3: TGTGCCAGTAGCCCCAGGGTGAGGGGTGAAGCTTTCTTT.

This clonotype showed up just a few times. The chain joins TRBV7-2 to TRBJ2-1; 16 nucleotides align to TRBD2. Germline V gives CDR1 SGHTA, CDR2 FQGNSA. Trimming removed 5 bases from V and 9 bases from J; junction bases left unmatched: 7. The CDR3 length is 16 residues. Here the CDR3 reads CASSEAGLAGGPEQFF. The DNA for the CDR3 is TGTGCCAGCAGCGAGGCGGGACTAGCGGGGGGGCCTGAGCAGTTCTTC.

This chain links TRBV19 with TRBJ2-3; 10 nucleotides match TRBD2. Unmatched junction bases numbered 3, after V lost 5 bases and J lost 4 bases. Germline assignment: CDR1 LNHDA and CDR2 SQIVND (reference sequence). The CDR3 spans 14 residues. The CDR3 DNA sequence: TGTGCCAGTAGTGGAGCGGGGGGGCCAGATACGCAGTATTTT. It is translated as CASSGAGGPDTQYF.

This clonotype occurred a few times. CDR3 amino acids: CSTCTGGCTEAFF. DNA of the CDR3: TGCAGCACCTGTACAGGGGGCTGTACTGAAGCTTTCTTT. The chain links TRBV29-1 to TRBJ1-1; TRBD1 matches 9 bases. The CDR3 extends over 13 amino acids. Germline lookup yields CDR1 SQVTM and CDR2 ANQGSEA. With 8 bases clipped from V and 5 bases from J, the junction kept 9 bases outside the gene matches.

In this sample, this clonotype turned up many times. V and J are TRBV7-2 and TRBJ2-1, with D possibly TRBD2 on 7 matching bases. CDR3 length: 11 amino acids. The germline CDR1 and CDR2 sequences are SGHTA and FQGNSA. CDR3 DNA: TGTGCTTGGGAGGGGGTGAATGAGCAGTTCTTC. Protein sequence: CAWEGVNEQFF.

This clonotype has only a few counts. This CDR3 is CASSLGEWDIQYF. Here the CDR3 DNA reads TGTGCCAGCAGTTTAGGGGAATGGGACATTCAGTACTTC. The chain uses TRBV12-3 or TRBV12-4 and TRBJ2-4; D is ambiguous. CDR3 length equals 13 residues. Trimming took 1 base from V and 8 from J, leaving 9 bases between them.

V is TRBV27 and J is TRBJ2-5; TRBD1 aligns across 8 bases. The CDR3 covers 15 residues. CDR1 is MNHEY and CDR2 is SMNVEV in the germline V gene (reference sequence). V dropped 5 bases and J dropped 4; count of bases not matched to a gene: 9. The CDR3 DNA reads TGTGCCAGCAGTCCTGGTCAGGGGGCGAGAGAGACCCAGTACTTC. It codes for CASSPGQGARETQYF.

This clonotype was seen only a few times. One junction end does not reproduce the germline sequence, and a read error may be involved. V gene TRBV7-7 combines with J gene TRBJ2-2; possibly TRBD1 for D (6 bases). The CDR3 length is 14 residues. CDR1 is SSHAT, CDR2 FNYEAQ, per germline (reference sequence). This CDR3 is CASSLVGGDGELFF. The CDR3 region has the DNA TGTGCTAGCAGCTTGGTAGGGGGTGACGGGGAGCTGTTTTTT.

The V call is TRBV15, the J call TRBJ1-1; D is unclear. The CDR3 totals 14 residues. Germline V gene data show CDR1 as LNHNV and CDR2 as YYDKDF (reference sequence). Trimming cost V 3 bases and J 6 bases, with 14 bases left between them. CDR3 in amino acids: CATSRVSMSAEAFF. DNA for the CDR3: TGTGCCACCAGCAGGGTTTCTATGAGCGCTGAAGCTTTCTTT. Supplemented by reference TRBV15 and TRBJ1-1, the full variable domain reads DAMVIQNPRYQVTQFGKPVTLSCSQTLNHNVMYWYQQKSSQAPKLLFHYYDKDFNNEADTPDNFQSRRPNTSFCFLDIRSPGLGDTAMYLCATSRVSMSAEAFFGQGTRLTVV.

J is TRBJ2-4 and V is TRBV2; 7 nucleotides agree with TRBD1. CDR3 length: 14 residues. CDR1 SNHLY and CDR2 FYNNEI come from the germline V gene. V shed 4 bases and J 4 bases; nucleotides not matched to a gene: 4. This chain's CDR3 is CASSAETGKNIQYF. The CDR3 DNA sequence: TGTGCCAGCAGTGCAGAGACAGGGAAAAACATTCAGTACTTC.

At least ten counts were recorded for this clonotype. The rearrangement uses TRBV7-2 and TRBJ2-1, with D tentatively TRBD2 (7 bases). The ends were cut back, 4 bases at V and 7 bases at J, with 20 bases in the middle. The CDR3 has 16 residues. Germline V CDR1 and CDR2: SGHTA, FQGNSA. CDR3 loop: CASSSPPGGLINEQFF. CDR3 coding DNA: TGTGCCAGCAGCTCTCCCCCGGGGGGCCTGATAAATGAGCAGTTCTTC. The complete variable domain, with remaining parts taken from reference TRBV7-2 and TRBJ2-1, reads GAGVSQSPSNKVTEKGKDVELRCDPISGHTALYWYRQSLGQGLEFLIYFQGNSAPDKSGLPSDRFSAERTGGSVSTLTIQRTQQEDSAVYLCASSSPPGGLINEQFFGPGTRLTVL.

In this sample, this clonotype turned up once. This chain uses TRBV28 with TRBJ2-4; D is ambiguous. V lost 5 bases and J lost 4, with 12 bases in between. The V gene's germline CDR1 is MDHEN and CDR2 SYDVKM. The CDR3 sequence is 14 residues long. The CDR3 DNA sequence: TGTGCCAGCAGTCCGACGGACGGGAAAAACATTCAGTACTTC. Translating gives CASSPTDGKNIQYF.

This clonotype was observed a few times. One junction end disagrees with the germline gene, perhaps due to a read error. The chain links TRBV10-3 to TRBJ1-1; D not certain. The CDR3 runs 15 residues. Germline CDR1 reads ENHRY; CDR2 reads SYGVKD. CDR3 nucleotide sequence: TGTGCCATCAGGGAGTACGAGACGGCGAACACTGAAGCTTTCTTT. Its translation is CAIREYETANTEAFF.